The subject of this entry is one T cell receptor (beta chain). Its antigen is still unknown. This sample stems from a study of CD8 T cells in acute hepatitis C reinfection. The assay was immunoSEQ multiplex PCR, and TCRdb's table has in-frame clones only and misses some. The table includes about 38,000 clones, approximately 83% detected once. There are 16 residues in the CDR3. Germline V CDR1 and CDR2: SGHDN, FVKESK. V lost 2 bases, J lost 0 bases, and 11 bases lay in between. Study-wide results and caveats: Only TCRbeta was bulk sequenced, so alphabeta pairing of public clonotypes remains unknown. Acute resolver, follow-up resolver and acute chronic samples had similar high diversity.

The sample's time point: naive CD8 control sorted from an acute-time-point sample. The J gene is TRBJ1-3, the V gene TRBV14; D gene ambiguous. The receptor was derived from a woman aged 18-30 years who spontaneously cleared hepatitis C infection. Source material: naive CD8+ T cells from PBMCs. The CDR3 region has the DNA TGTGCCAGCAGCCAAATTTGGAGCCTCTCTGGAAACACCATATATTTT. This sequence encodes CASSQIWSLSGNTIYF.